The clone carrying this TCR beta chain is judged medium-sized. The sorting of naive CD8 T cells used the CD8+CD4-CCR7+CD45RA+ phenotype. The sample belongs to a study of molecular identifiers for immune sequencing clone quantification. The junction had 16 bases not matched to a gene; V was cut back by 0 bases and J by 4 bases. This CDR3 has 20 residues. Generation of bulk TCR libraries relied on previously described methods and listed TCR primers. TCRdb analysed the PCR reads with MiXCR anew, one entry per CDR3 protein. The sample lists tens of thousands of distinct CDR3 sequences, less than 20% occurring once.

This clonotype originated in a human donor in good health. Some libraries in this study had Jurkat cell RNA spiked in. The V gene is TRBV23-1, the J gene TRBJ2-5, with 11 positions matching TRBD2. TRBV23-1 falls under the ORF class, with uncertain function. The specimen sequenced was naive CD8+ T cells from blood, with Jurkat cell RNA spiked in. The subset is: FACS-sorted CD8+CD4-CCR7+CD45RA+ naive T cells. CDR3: CASSQSSGTSGSTRTETQYF. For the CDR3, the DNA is TGCGCCAGCAGTCAATCGAGTGGTACTAGCGGGAGTACGAGGACAGAGACCCAGTACTTC.